A single sample gave rise to the 14 T cell receptor beta chains below, sequenced in a study of CD8+ T cells in alopecia areata. Sequencing used cDNA as its template, made by extracting RNA and reverse transcribing it. Method: immunoSEQ multiplex PCR; TCRdb's copy keeps in-frame clones and lacks some. The sample gives 150,000 to 200,000 clones, about 63% of which show up once; 14% to 15% is in the top ten. The sequences come from CD4+ T cells sorted from blood, collected at week 0. The receptors were sampled from a human donor with alopecia areata.

The chain joins TRBV6-4 to TRBJ1-1; D is uncertain. The CDR3 is 13 residues long. V dropped 8 bases and J dropped 0 bases, with 10 bases sitting between them. Germline CDR1 and CDR2: MRHNA and SNTAGT. The CDR3 reads CASSRHMNTEAFF. CDR3 in DNA: TGTGCCAGCTCCCGCCACATGAACACTGAAGCTTTCTTT.

In its sample, this clone was seen a few times. The rearrangement uses TRBV9 and TRBJ2-7; tentative D call: TRBD1 (5 bases). V lost 0 bases, J lost 5 bases, and 12 bases lay in between. There are 14 residues in the CDR3. The germline CDR1 and CDR2 sequences are SGDLS and YYNGEE. For the CDR3, the DNA is TGTGCCAGCAGCGTAGCGCTCAGGGTGGACGAGCAGTACTTC. It encodes CASSVALRVDEQYF.

This chain links TRBV6-5 with TRBJ1-1; D ambiguous. The ends were cut back, 7 bases at V and 1 base at J, with 10 bases in the middle. The CDR3 consists of 13 residues. CDR1 is MNHEY, CDR2 SVGAGI, per germline. CDR3 DNA sequence: TGTGCCAGCAAGGTTCCGCCGAACACTGAAGCTTTCTTT. Translation: CASKVPPNTEAFF.

The V call is TRBV29-1, the J call TRBJ1-1, with 10 bases aligning to TRBD1. The CDR3 is made up of 15 amino acids. Germline values: CDR1 SQVTM, CDR2 ANQGSEA. Unmatched junction bases numbered 13, after V lost 8 bases and J lost 4 bases. Here the CDR3 reads CSLMGQGWRGTEAFF. The CDR3 region has the DNA TGCAGCCTAATGGGACAGGGGTGGAGGGGCACTGAAGCTTTCTTT.

There are a few counts of this clone. V is TRBV11-3 and J is TRBJ2-3, with D uncertain. CDR1 and CDR2 (germline): SGHNT, YENEEA. This CDR3 has 12 amino acids. The V end lost 2 bases, the J end lost 2 bases, and 2 bases lay between the germline ends. The DNA for the CDR3 is TGTGCCAGCAGCTTAATCACAGATACGCAGTATTTT. Protein sequence: CASSLITDTQYF.

The chain is built from TRBV5-1 and TRBJ1-4, with 9 nucleotides matching TRBD1. J lost 8 bases, V lost 1 base, and 9 bases had no gene match. The CDR3 has 16 residues. CDR1 is SGHRS, CDR2 YFSETQ, per germline. CDR3 DNA sequence: TGCGCCAGCAGCTTGTCCCCGGGACAGGGTGACGAAAAACTGTTTTTT. Its protein is CASSLSPGQGDEKLFF.

The V call is TRBV5-1, the J call TRBJ1-4; unclear D gene. The CDR3 length is 17 residues. V lost 0 bases and J 7 bases, leaving 19 bases between the germline ends. Germline CDR1 reads SGHRS; CDR2 reads YFSETQ. In DNA, the CDR3 is TGCGCCAGCAGCTTGGAGGCAGCTCCAACGGGGAGTGAAAAACTGTTTTTT. Its translation is CASSLEAAPTGSEKLFF.

The chain joins TRBV30 to TRBJ2-1, with D maybe TRBD1 (5 bases). Germline loops: CDR1 GTSNPN, CDR2 SVGIG (reference sequence). V was trimmed by 3 bases and J by 0 bases, leaving 12 bases between them. The CDR3 spans 15 residues. The CDR3 protein is CAWSHRPSSYNEQFF. CDR3 DNA sequence: TGTGCCTGGAGCCACAGGCCGAGCTCCTACAATGAGCAGTTCTTC.

The chain recombines TRBV29-1 with TRBJ2-1, with D unclear. CDR3 length: 13 amino acids. CDR1 SQVTM and CDR2 ANQGSEA come from the germline V gene. V lost 4 bases and J 6 bases, leaving 13 bases between the germline ends. As DNA, the CDR3 is TGCAGCGTTGTGGGCCGACTGGCCAATGAGCAGTTCTTC. This codes for CSVVGRLANEQFF.

The V gene is TRBV30, the J gene TRBJ2-3, with 10 bases that match TRBD1. Per the germline V gene, CDR1 is GTSNPN and CDR2 is SVGIG (reference sequence). The trim removed 3 bases at V and 4 bases at J, leaving 4 bases unmatched. The CDR3 spans 14 residues. In DNA form, the CDR3 reads TGTGCCTGGAGCGCCGGGACAGGGGCAGATACGCAGTATTTT. Translating gives CAWSAGTGADTQYF.

The V gene is TRBV5-1, the J gene TRBJ2-7; D might be TRBD1 (5 bases). Germline CDR1 SGHRS, CDR2 YFSETQ. V was pared by 0 bases and J by 5 bases, with 15 bases between. CDR3 size: 15 residues. CDR3 DNA: TGCGCCAGCAGCTTGGCCCCAGGGCCCAGCGACGAGCAGTACTTC. Its translation: CASSLAPGPSDEQYF.

This clone was recorded a few times. The chain combines TRBV7-2 with TRBJ1-5; D not resolved. Germline V gene lookup returns CDR1 SGHTA and CDR2 FQGNSA. Trimming cost V 4 bases and J 4 bases, with 8 bases left between them. The CDR3 has 13 residues. CDR3 sequence: CASSSPWNQPQHF. As DNA, the CDR3 is TGTGCCAGCAGCTCCCCATGGAATCAGCCCCAGCATTTT. Full variable domain (outside the CDR3, taken from reference TRBV7-2 and TRBJ1-5): GAGVSQSPSNKVTEKGKDVELRCDPISGHTALYWYRQSLGQGLEFLIYFQGNSAPDKSGLPSDRFSAERTGGSVSTLTIQRTQQEDSAVYLCASSSPWNQPQHFGDGTRLSIL.

This clone has just one count. This chain's CDR3 is CASSLGQGSQETQYF. Here the CDR3 DNA reads TGCGCCAGCAGCTTAGGACAGGGGAGCCAAGAGACCCAGTACTTC. V usage is TRBV5-1 and J usage is TRBJ2-5; 9 bases agree with TRBD1. Trimming cost V 2 bases and J 1 base; bases outside gene matches: 3. The V gene's germline CDR1 is SGHRS and CDR2 YFSETQ. The CDR3 is 15 amino acids.

This clone was found many times. This chain connects TRBV5-1 to TRBJ2-5; 8 bases fit TRBD1. V was pared by 1 base and J by 4 bases, with 3 bases of the junction left unmatched. Germline assignment: CDR1 SGHRS and CDR2 YFSETQ. The CDR3 covers 14 residues. CDR3 region: CASSLIGTGETQYF. The CDR3, as DNA: TGCGCCAGCAGCTTGATAGGGACAGGAGAGACCCAGTACTTC.